The 17 T cell receptor beta chains given below trace back to one sample, sequenced in a study of immune evolution from preneoplasia to lung adenocarcinoma (dated by TCRdb to about 2021). The protocol used for the library was the immunoSEQ multiplex PCR assay. TCRdb re-hosts the immuneACCESS table, in-frame sequences only. Its copies lack some clones; in the studies checked, an unresolved V gene accounts for under half of them, and the cause for the rest is not known. The table for this sample lists several thousand clones; roughly 86% of them were counted only once. The ten largest account for roughly 2.9% of the sample. The sample comprised FFPE minimally invasive lung adenocarcinoma tissue. This specimen's cell subset or site label, interpreted: micro-invasive lung adenocarcinoma (MIA). These receptor sequences come from a person between 70 and 80 years old with lung adenocarcinoma.

V usage is TRBV2 and J usage is TRBJ2-1, with 7 bases aligning to TRBD2. Germline CDR1 is SNHLY and CDR2 is FYNNEI. CDR3 length equals 13 residues. Trimming cost V 7 bases and J 9 bases; bases outside gene matches: 9. This CDR3 reads CASTAREGGEQFF. In DNA, the CDR3 is TGTGCCAGCACTGCGAGGGAGGGTGGTGAGCAGTTCTTC. The full variable domain, completed using reference TRBV2 and TRBJ2-1, is EPEVTQTPSHQVTQMGQEVILRCVPISNHLYFYWYRQILGQKVEFLVSFYNNEISEKSEIFDDQFSVERPDGSNFTLKIRSTKLEDSAMYFCASTAREGGEQFFGPGTRLTVL.

V gene TRBV19 combines with J gene TRBJ1-6; D call uncertain. V was pared by 6 bases and J by 6 bases, with 12 bases between. Germline-derived CDR1 and CDR2 are LNHDA and SQIVND (reference sequence). This CDR3 is built from 14 residues. This CDR3 is CASRRDGGNSPLHF. The CDR3, as DNA: TGTGCCAGTAGACGCGACGGCGGTAATTCACCCCTCCACTTT. The complete variable domain, with remaining parts taken from reference TRBV19 and TRBJ1-6, reads DGGITQSPKYLFRKEGQNVTLSCEQNLNHDAMYWYRQDPGQGLRLIYYSQIVNDFQKGDIAEGYSVSREKKESFPLTVTSAQKNPTAFYLCASRRDGGNSPLHFGNGTRLTVT.

This rearrangement joins TRBV6-5 to TRBJ1-6; 8 nucleotides match TRBD1. In germline, CDR1 is MNHEY, CDR2 SVGAGI. Trimming cost V 5 bases and J 8 bases; bases outside gene matches: 5. The CDR3 runs 14 residues. CDR3 sequence (DNA): TGTGCCAGCAGTGCTGGACAGGGTTATTCACCCCTCCACTTT. Its translation is CASSAGQGYSPLHF.

The chain combines TRBV6-5 with TRBJ1-2; 9 bases match TRBD1. Germline trimming cut 5 bases from V and 9 bases from J; bases unmatched to any gene: 13. The germline V gene encodes CDR1 MNHEY and CDR2 SVGAGI. The CDR3 runs 15 residues. CDR3 residues: CASSIAGTGKTRYTF. The CDR3 coding sequence is TGTGCCAGCAGTATAGCCGGGACAGGGAAGACGCGCTACACCTTC.

The chain joins TRBV29-1 to TRBJ2-7; weak D call: TRBD2 (6 bases). Trimming removed 4 bases at V and 0 bases at J, with 13 bases between. CDR3 length equals 14 residues. The germline CDR1 and CDR2 sequences are SQVTM and ANQGSEA. CDR3 DNA sequence: TGCAGCGTTGTGGACTACCGGAGCTCCTACGAGCAGTACTTC. Amino acid sequence: CSVVDYRSSYEQYF.

The CDR3: CASSLGRDGPNYGYTF. In DNA form, the CDR3 reads TGCGCCAGCAGCTTAGGGAGGGATGGTCCGAACTATGGCTACACCTTC. The chain recombines TRBV5-1 with TRBJ1-2; no clear D. This CDR3 spans 16 amino acids. Germline CDR1 is SGHRS and CDR2 is YFSETQ. V was trimmed by 2 bases and J by 2 bases, leaving 16 bases between them.

The chain is built from TRBV11-2 and TRBJ2-7; D unresolved. Germline values: CDR1 SGHAT, CDR2 FQNNGV. The CDR3 is 13 amino acids. V was trimmed by 1 base and J by 5 bases, leaving 9 bases between them. The CDR3 DNA sequence: TGTGCCAGCAGCTTAGCCCCCTGGGACGAGCAGTACTTC. This translates into CASSLAPWDEQYF.

This clone was seen more than once but under ten times. The rearrangement uses TRBV4-1 and TRBJ1-4, with 11 nucleotides matching TRBD1. After removal of 4 bases from V and 10 bases from J, the junction contained 11 bases not matched to a gene. Germline CDR1 is MGHRA and CDR2 is YSYEKL. This CDR3 comprises 16 residues. The CDR3 loop reads CASSPRVGDRGGKLFF. The CDR3 bases are TGCGCCAGCAGCCCCCGGGTGGGGGACAGGGGGGGAAAACTGTTTTTT.

The rearrangement uses TRBV6-5 and TRBJ1-3; D is uncertain. V was pared by 4 bases and J by 1 base, with 8 bases between. This CDR3 spans 14 amino acids. The germline gives CDR1 MNHEY, CDR2 SVGAGI. CDR3 sequence (DNA): TGTGCCAGCAGTTTAATAGGGTCTGGAAACACCATATATTTT. It encodes CASSLIGSGNTIYF.

The chain combines TRBV6-5 with TRBJ2-3; 14 bases align to TRBD2. V was clipped by 5 bases and J by 4 bases; unmatched bases: 2. This CDR3 has 15 residues. Per germline, CDR1 MNHEY and CDR2 SVGAGI. CDR3 nucleotides: TGTGCCAGCAGTCCGGGACTAGCGGGAGCAGATACGCAGTATTTT. Its translation is CASSPGLAGADTQYF.

V usage is TRBV28 and J usage is TRBJ2-1; 9 bases are a match to TRBD1. The CDR3 extends over 15 amino acids. Trimming at V came to 6 bases and at J to 5 bases, leaving 8 bases not matched to a gene. The germline CDR1 and CDR2 sequences are MDHEN and SYDVKM. This CDR3 is CASSLAGQGDNEQFF. In DNA form, the CDR3 reads TGTGCCAGCAGCCTTGCGGGACAGGGCGACAATGAGCAGTTCTTC. Full variable domain (outside the CDR3, taken from reference TRBV28 and TRBJ2-1): DVKVTQSSRYLVKRTGEKVFLECVQDMDHENMFWYRQDPGLGLRLIYFSYDVKMKEKGDIPEGYSVSREKKERFSLILESASTNQTSMYLCASSLAGQGDNEQFFGPGTRLTVL.

The chain combines TRBV5-5 with TRBJ2-3; D remains ambiguous. V lost 0 bases and J 4 bases, leaving 3 bases between the germline ends. The CDR3 has 12 amino acids. Germline V gene lookup returns CDR1 SGHKS and CDR2 YYEKEE (reference sequence). CDR3 protein: CASSLGADTQYF. Written as DNA, the CDR3 is TGTGCCAGCAGCTTGGGGGCAGATACGCAGTATTTT.

DNA of the CDR3: TGCGCCAGCAGAAGGGGGTTAGACAGGGTCAATGAGCAGTTCTTC. Translated: CASRRGLDRVNEQFF. The chain uses TRBV5-1 and TRBJ2-1; the match to TRBD1 covers 7 bases. The CDR3 has 15 amino acids. The ends lost 5 bases at V and 6 bases at J; junction bases unmatched: 11. Germline lookup yields CDR1 SGHRS and CDR2 YFSETQ.

The J gene is TRBJ1-1, the V gene TRBV11-2; TRBD1 is a possible D gene (6 bases). Germline values: CDR1 SGHAT, CDR2 FQNNGV. CDR3 length: 15 residues. Trimming stripped 5 bases from V and 5 bases from J, with 18 bases between. DNA of the CDR3: TGTGCCAGCAGCCCCAGCGGGACAAGCAGGACTGAAGCTTTCTTT. Its protein product is CASSPSGTSRTEAFF.

The chain employs TRBV7-8 and TRBJ1-1; possibly TRBD1 for D (5 bases). The germline V gene has CDR1 SGHVS and CDR2 FQNEAQ. The CDR3 loop spans 15 amino acids. Trimming cost V 0 bases and J 3 bases, with 11 bases left between them. In DNA, the CDR3 is TGTGCCAGCAGCTTAGCGAACACAGGTTACACTGAAGCTTTCTTT. This translates into CASSLANTGYTEAFF.

This clone was observed a handful of times. CDR3 amino acids: CASSPGRPEQFF. CDR3 nucleotide sequence: TGTGCCAGCTCACCCGGAAGACCTGAGCAGTTCTTC. The rearrangement links TRBV18 to TRBJ2-1, with D unresolved. The V gene's germline CDR1 is KGHSH and CDR2 LQKENI. V gave up 3 bases and J gave up 9 bases, with 9 bases separating them. This CDR3 contains 12 residues.

This clone was detected a few times. The chain carries TRBV10-3 and TRBJ2-1; unclear D gene. Trimming left V 3 bases short and J 6 bases short, with 15 bases between. The length of the CDR3 is 15 residues. Germline CDR1 is ENHRY and CDR2 is SYGVKD. The DNA of the CDR3 is TGTGCCATCAGTGACGGCAAGGGCAGTTTCAATGAGCAGTTCTTC. Translated, it gives CAISDGKGSFNEQFF.